The 17 T cell receptor beta chains reported below all come from one sample, sequenced in a study of cytomegalovirus exposure and HLA in healthy donors. The study ran its PCR with 60 Vbeta and 13 Jbeta primers. The repertoire was sequenced with immunoSEQ multiplex PCR; TCRdb's copy has only in-frame clones and lacks some. The sample includes tens of thousands of clones, approximately 80% of them seen just once. The sample taken for sequencing was PBMCs. The receptor set was obtained from a man aged 18 to 29 in good health and CMV-seropositive.

This clone was seen only once. CDR3 nucleotide sequence: TGTGCCTGGAGTTCTCCGAGGGATCCCCAGCATTTT. Its protein product is CAWSSPRDPQHF. The rearrangement uses TRBV30 and TRBJ1-5; D remains ambiguous. Germline V gene lookup returns CDR1 GTSNPN and CDR2 SVGIG (reference sequence). CDR3 length: 12 amino acids. Trimming took off 2 bases at V and 10 bases at J, with 12 bases between the two ends.

The chain employs TRBV9 and TRBJ2-3; TRBD2 matches at 9 bases. The V and J ends lost 10 bases and 2 bases, in that order; junction bases with no gene match: 11. CDR1 is SGDLS, CDR2 YYNGEE, per germline. There are 15 residues in the CDR3. The CDR3 protein is CAGPRLAAPTDTQYF. As DNA, the CDR3 is TGTGCCGGACCCCGACTAGCGGCTCCCACAGATACGCAGTATTTT.

The V and J genes are TRBV15 and TRBJ2-7, with a tentative D call TRBD1 (5 bases). Germline CDR1 LNHNV, CDR2 YYDKDF (reference sequence). This CDR3 is 13 amino acids long. Trimming removed 4 bases at V and 5 bases at J, with 12 bases between. For the CDR3, the DNA is TGTGCCACCAGCACAGGCCAGGGTAACGAGCAGTACTTC. It specifies CATSTGQGNEQYF.

This chain uses TRBV28 with TRBJ1-5, with a tentative D call TRBD1 (6 bases). V shed 4 bases and J shed 3 bases, with 13 bases lying between them. This CDR3 region has 15 residues. Per germline, CDR1 MDHEN and CDR2 SYDVKM. CDR3 in DNA: TGTGCCAGCAGTTCCCGTCAGGGGTTCAATCAGCCCCAGCATTTT. It codes for CASSSRQGFNQPQHF.

The V call is TRBV10-3, the J call TRBJ1-2, with 12 bases matching TRBD1. CDR1 is ENHRY and CDR2 is SYGVKD in the germline V gene. J was trimmed by 7 bases and V by 10 bases; bases with no gene match: 13. The CDR3 loop spans 15 amino acids. Written as DNA, the CDR3 is TGTGCCACGGACCCGGGACAGGGGGCGACCACTGGCTACACCTTC. Translated: CATDPGQGATTGYTF.

The chain joins TRBV2 to TRBJ2-1; 9 bases align to TRBD2. This CDR3 region has 12 residues. V trimming: 7 bases; J trimming: 8 bases; junction bases outside the gene matches: 3. Germline V gene sequence: CDR1 SNHLY, CDR2 FYNNEI. The CDR3 sequence is CASTGTSYEQFF. CDR3 DNA: TGTGCCAGCACCGGGACTAGCTATGAGCAGTTCTTC.

The chain couples TRBV4-1 to TRBJ1-5, with D uncertain. Germline lookup yields CDR1 MGHRA and CDR2 YSYEKL. There are 12 residues in the CDR3. V dropped 5 bases and J dropped 11 bases, with 13 bases sitting between them. The CDR3 protein is CASSGGDGAQHF. The CDR3 DNA follows: TGCGCCAGCAGCGGTGGAGACGGAGCCCAGCATTTT.

The V gene is TRBV28, the J gene TRBJ2-7; TRBD2 aligns across 16 bases. Germline trimming cut 6 bases from V and 2 bases from J; bases unmatched to any gene: 10. The CDR3 consists of 18 residues. CDR1 is MDHEN and CDR2 is SYDVKM in the germline V gene. The CDR3 DNA reads TGTGCCAGCAGGCCGGGACTAGCGGGAGGGCACAGGACCTACGAGCAGTACTTC. Its protein is CASRPGLAGGHRTYEQYF.

This clone turned up a few times. The V and J genes are TRBV27 and TRBJ1-2; 9 positions agree with TRBD1. CDR1 is MNHEY and CDR2 is SMNVEV in the germline V gene (reference sequence). This CDR3 is 13 amino acids long. V was clipped by 5 bases and J by 6 bases; unmatched bases: 4. The CDR3 DNA reads as TGTGCCAGCAGTCGGGACAGGGCCAATGGCTACACCTTC. It translates to CASSRDRANGYTF.

This chain joins TRBV4-1 and TRBJ2-6; 7 bases are a match to TRBD1. This CDR3 has 17 amino acids. With V trimmed by 1 base and J by 4 bases, 7 bases remained unmatched. CDR1 is MGHRA, CDR2 YSYEKL, per germline. This CDR3 reads CASSQGQGDKGANVLTF. The CDR3 bases are TGCGCCAGCAGCCAAGGACAGGGAGACAAGGGGGCCAACGTCCTGACTTTC.

This rearrangement joins TRBV30 to TRBJ1-5, with D tentatively TRBD1 (5 bases). Per germline, CDR1 GTSNPN and CDR2 SVGIG (reference sequence). The V end was cut by 8 bases, the J end by 2 bases, with 16 bases between. The CDR3 runs 14 residues. In DNA form, the CDR3 reads TGTGCCGGGAAAGCGGGGGAGGGCAATCAGCCCCAGCATTTT. Its protein is CAGKAGEGNQPQHF.

The CDR3 protein is CASSLGQASPLHF. As DNA, the CDR3 is TGTGCCAGCAGTTTGGGACAGGCATCACCCCTCCACTTT. The chain links TRBV6-5 to TRBJ1-6; 8 bases align to TRBD1. The germline CDR1 and CDR2 sequences are MNHEY and SVGAGI. The CDR3 extends over 13 amino acids. V was clipped by 4 bases and J by 10 bases; unmatched bases: 3.

The rearrangement links TRBV18 to TRBJ2-7, with TRBD2 matching 11 bases. The germline V gene encodes CDR1 KGHSH and CDR2 LQKENI. J lost 2 bases, V lost 3 bases, and 3 bases had no gene match. The CDR3 contains 15 residues. The CDR3 region is CASSPGTSGPYEQYF. The CDR3 DNA reads as TGTGCCAGCTCACCTGGGACTAGCGGACCCTACGAGCAGTACTTC.

The chain combines TRBV5-1 with TRBJ1-2, with 10 bases identical to TRBD1. Germline V CDR1 and CDR2: SGHRS, YFSETQ. This CDR3 has 14 amino acids. The V segment lost 2 bases and the J segment 7 bases; nucleotides outside the gene matches: 5. The CDR3 protein is CASSFSGTGVGYTF. DNA of the CDR3: TGCGCCAGCAGCTTTTCCGGGACAGGGGTTGGCTACACCTTC.

V usage is TRBV7-8 and J usage is TRBJ1-1; 7 nucleotides match TRBD1. The ends lost 5 bases at V and 5 bases at J; junction bases unmatched: 8. The CDR3 loop spans 14 amino acids. CDR1 and CDR2 from the germline V gene are SGHVS and FQNEAQ. DNA for the CDR3: TGTGCCAGCAGCGACAGGGTAGAGGGAACTGAAGCTTTCTTT. Amino acid sequence: CASSDRVEGTEAFF.

The chain couples TRBV18 to TRBJ1-1, with a weak D call TRBD1 (5 bases). Trimming left V 6 bases short and J 3 bases short, with 14 bases between. CDR3 size: 14 residues. The V gene's germline CDR1 is KGHSH and CDR2 LQKENI. The CDR3 is CASSPGLRDTEAFF. As DNA, the CDR3 is TGTGCCAGCTCGCCGGGACTTAGGGACACTGAAGCTTTCTTT.

This clone has a handful of counts. The V gene is TRBV6-5, the J gene TRBJ1-2; D remains unclear. The CDR3 runs 11 residues. V dropped 9 bases and J dropped 2 bases, with 7 bases sitting between them. Germline values: CDR1 MNHEY, CDR2 SVGAGI. The CDR3 is CASGGNYGYTF. The CDR3 DNA reads TGTGCCAGTGGAGGGAACTATGGCTACACCTTC.